The sequence of this T cell receptor (beta chain) was determined in a study of cytomegalovirus exposure and HLA in healthy donors. Produced via immunoSEQ multiplex PCR; TCRdb's table is partial and in-frame only. Among hundreds of thousands of clones listed, 85% to 90% were seen once. The study drew the donors from its approximately 120-subject validation cohort, separate from the roughly 700-subject first cohort. The CDR3 loop spans 16 amino acids. Germline CDR1 is MNHEY and CDR2 is SVGAGI. V was pared by 2 bases and J by 7 bases, with 21 bases between. The rearrangement links TRBV6-5 to TRBJ2-7; the D gene is possibly TRBD2 (6 bases). This TCR was sampled from a woman aged 18-29 years in good health and CMV-seronegative. The material sequenced was PBMCs. The CDR3 region is CASSYVLGDLSREQYF. The CDR3 bases are TGTGCCAGCAGTTACGTACTGGGGGACTTAAGTAGAGAGCAGTACTTC.